This TCR beta chain was sequenced for a study of blood T cells in healthy people across ages. Of note for this clonotype: The antigen is unknown.

A sample-barcoded 5' primer and a J-beta primer mix were used in a second PCR of roughly 6 to 12 cycles. TCRdb fed the 5' RACE reads into MiXCR, producing one record per CDR3 protein. The table has roughly 1.5 million distinct CDR3 sequences, approximately 43% seen once. Russia was home to the donors, healthy Caucasian individuals aged 6 to 90. The authors extracted at least 6 micrograms of total RNA per sample. Regarding the study as a whole: As age increased, TCR beta diversity per million T cells fell in a roughly linear fashion. Diversity figures based on one million T cells were deemed too low.

V lost 1 base to trimming and J lost 8 bases; unmatched junction nucleotides: 7. Germline CDR1 reads SGHRS; CDR2 reads YFSETQ. The CDR3 is made up of 14 amino acids. The sample comprised blood. The chain carries TRBV5-1 and TRBJ1-2, with 8 bases identical to TRBD1. This clonotype was sampled from a woman between 18 and 30 years old in good health. The CDR3 region is CASSLNRGAEGYTF. DNA for the CDR3: TGCGCCAGCAGCTTGAACAGGGGGGCGGAAGGCTACACCTTC. The variable domain in full, with the rest retrieved from reference TRBV5-1 and TRBJ1-2, is KAGVTQTPRYLIKTRGQQVTLSCSPISGHRSVSWYQQTPGQGLQFLFEYFSETQRNKGNFPGRFSGRQFSNSRSEMNVSTLELGDSALYLCASSLNRGAEGYTFGSGTRLTVV.